This T cell receptor beta chain was recovered during a study of human thymus T cells. Germline V gene data show CDR1 as MDHEN and CDR2 as SYDVKM. Trimming left V 3 bases short and J 7 bases short, with 13 bases between. The CDR3 contains 14 residues. The repertoire was sequenced with immunoSEQ multiplex PCR; TCRdb's copy has only in-frame clones and lacks some. The sample has roughly 120,000 clones; just under 95% are singletons. Resections from corrective heart surgery supplied the thymus tissue. Finnish infants who were healthy and having corrective surgery for congenital heart defects made up the donors. This clone was seen more than once but under ten times. The antigen is unknown. Study findings and constraints: Thymic TCR repertoires of unrelated people reportedly overlapped highly. It looked as if thymic and blood repertoires used V and J genes in a biased way.

The TCR sequence derives from a boy younger than two with a congenital heart defect but otherwise immunologically healthy. V usage is TRBV28 and J usage is TRBJ1-5, with no clear D. The sample was thymus tissue. CDR3: CASSLFGETQPQHF. The CDR3 coding sequence is TGTGCCAGCAGTTTGTTTGGGGAGACCCAGCCCCAGCATTTT. Drawing the rest from reference TRBV28 and TRBJ1-5, the complete variable domain is DVKVTQSSRYLVKRTGEKVFLECVQDMDHENMFWYRQDPGLGLRLIYFSYDVKMKEKGDIPEGYSVSREKKERFSLILESASTNQTSMYLCASSLFGETQPQHFGDGTRLSIL.